Shown below are 22 T cell receptor beta chains from a single sample sequenced in a study of T cells in localized non-small cell lung cancer. Assay: immunoSEQ multiplex PCR; the TCRdb copy retains only in-frame clones and omits some. Of approximately 9,000 clones listed, approximately 90% are singletons. The sample in question was peripheral blood, obtained before any cancer treatment. These receptors were taken from a woman aged 35-75 years with stage I squamous cell lung carcinoma.

V gene TRBV2 combines with J gene TRBJ2-1; D is possibly TRBD2 (5 bases). Germline lookup yields CDR1 SNHLY and CDR2 FYNNEI. Trimming cost V 8 bases and J 7 bases, with 15 bases left between them. The length of the CDR3 is 13 residues. The CDR3 bases are TGTGCCAGCCGGGGTCGTCGGTGGAATGAGCAGTTCTTC. Translated: CASRGRRWNEQFF.

The chain uses TRBV7-9 and TRBJ2-1; 10 nucleotides match TRBD1. V gave up 4 bases and J gave up 5 bases; unmatched junction bases: 14. This CDR3 is 18 amino acids long. Per the germline V gene, CDR1 is SEHNR and CDR2 is FQNEAQ (reference sequence). CDR3 sequence reads: CASSSTVPGQGPNNEQFF. In nucleotides, the CDR3 is TGTGCCAGCAGCTCGACTGTCCCGGGACAGGGGCCGAACAATGAGCAGTTCTTC.

The chain employs TRBV6-6 and TRBJ2-1, with 8 bases aligning to TRBD1. After removal of 5 bases from V and 2 bases from J, the junction contained 5 bases not matched to a gene. Germline CDR1 MNHNY, CDR2 SVGAGI (reference sequence). The CDR3 is 15 amino acids. CDR3 DNA sequence: TGTGCCAGCAGTCAATCCAGGGGGCCCTACAATGAGCAGTTCTTC. Translating gives CASSQSRGPYNEQFF.

The rearrangement joins TRBV19 to TRBJ1-5; D unclear. The CDR3 has 13 residues. Trimming stripped 3 bases from V and 3 bases from J, with 6 bases between. Germline CDR1 reads LNHDA; CDR2 reads SQIVND (reference sequence). The CDR3, as DNA: TGTGCCAGTAGTATCCAGCACAATCAGCCCCAGCATTTT. Amino acid sequence: CASSIQHNQPQHF.

This chain uses TRBV6-5 with TRBJ2-5, with a weak D call TRBD2 (6 bases). Matching the DNA end better, TRBJ2-7 makes the J call doubtful. Germline lookup yields CDR1 MNHEY and CDR2 SVGAGI. The CDR3 totals 14 residues. The CDR3 sequence is CASSTTGTLYEQYF. DNA for the CDR3: TGTGCCAGCAGTACAACCGGGACTCTCTACGAGCAGTACTTC.

This rearrangement joins TRBV6-1 to TRBJ1-6, with 12 nucleotides matching TRBD1. The V and J ends lost 4 bases and 7 bases, in that order; junction bases with no gene match: 8. Per the germline V gene, CDR1 is MNHNS and CDR2 is SASEGT. There are 17 residues in the CDR3. CDR3 in DNA: TGTGCCAGCAGTGCCAGGGACAGGGGGCCGGAAAATTCACCCCTCCACTTT. It codes for CASSARDRGPENSPLHF.

This chain connects TRBV5-5 to TRBJ1-2; D possibly corresponds to TRBD1 (6 bases). Looked up from germline, CDR1 is SGHKS and CDR2 is YYEKEE (reference sequence). The CDR3 loop spans 15 amino acids. The V end was cut by 1 base, the J end by 3 bases, with 13 bases between. Here the CDR3 DNA reads TGTGCCAGCAGCTTGCCGGGGGCGCCCCACTATGGCTACACCTTC. Protein: CASSLPGAPHYGYTF.

This clone was seen more than once but under ten times. The V call is TRBV4-1, the J call TRBJ1-5; no reliable D call. The V gene's germline CDR1 is MGHRA and CDR2 YSYEKL. The CDR3 totals 15 residues. With 4 bases removed from V and 3 bases from J, the gap between germline ends came to 13 bases. The chain's CDR3 is CASSLNPGYNQPQHF. CDR3 sequence (DNA): TGCGCCAGCAGCCTTAACCCGGGGTACAATCAGCCCCAGCATTTT.

The chain recombines TRBV2 with TRBJ2-1; 13 bases align to TRBD2. The CDR3 loop spans 16 amino acids. V lost 5 bases, J lost 9 bases, and 10 bases stayed unmatched. CDR1 is SNHLY and CDR2 is FYNNEI in the germline V gene. Written as DNA, the CDR3 is TGTGCCAGCAGTCCCTTGACTAGCGGGGGGTGGGGTGAGCAGTTCTTC. This encodes CASSPLTSGGWGEQFF.

This sequence joins TRBV2 and TRBJ1-2; TRBD1 matches at 8 bases. The J segment lost 4 bases and the V segment lost 9 bases, leaving 7 bases of the junction unmatched. Germline V CDR1 and CDR2: SNHLY, FYNNEI. This CDR3 is built from 13 residues. The chain's CDR3 is CARRNDRGYGYTF. The CDR3 DNA reads TGTGCCAGGAGAAACGACAGGGGCTATGGCTACACCTTC.

The rearrangement joins TRBV18 to TRBJ2-7, with 8 bases identical to TRBD1. The CDR3 spans 15 residues. Germline V lookup: CDR1 KGHSH, CDR2 LQKENI. The V and J ends lost 3 bases and 4 bases, in that order; junction bases with no gene match: 8. CDR3 sequence: CASSPERQGRYEQYF. CDR3 nucleotides: TGTGCCAGCTCACCCGAGCGACAGGGGAGGTACGAGCAGTACTTC.

The V gene is TRBV6-1, the J gene TRBJ1-5, with D hard to call. CDR1 and CDR2 (germline): MNHNS, SASEGT. CDR3 length: 13 residues. V lost 8 bases, J lost 1 base, and 9 bases lay in between. CDR3 amino acids: CASHSSSNQPQHF. As DNA, the CDR3 is TGTGCCAGCCACAGTTCAAGCAATCAGCCCCAGCATTTT.

The chain links TRBV6-1 to TRBJ2-5; D ambiguous. The CDR3 has 13 residues. Trimming removed 4 bases at V and 2 bases at J, with 8 bases between. CDR1 is MNHNS, CDR2 SASEGT, per germline. The CDR3 here is CASSAEWQETQYF. CDR3 DNA sequence: TGTGCCAGCAGTGCTGAGTGGCAAGAGACCCAGTACTTC.

This chain uses TRBV9 with TRBJ2-1, with 7 bases fitting TRBD2. V lost 2 bases and J lost 7; bases outside the gene matches: 9. Germline CDR1 is SGDLS and CDR2 is YYNGEE. The CDR3 runs 15 residues. The CDR3 DNA sequence: TGTGCCAGCAGCGTCAGCGGGGCGGGGGTTAATGAGCAGTTCTTC. Encoded protein: CASSVSGAGVNEQFF. Together with reference TRBV9 and TRBJ2-1, the CDR3 gives the full variable domain: DSGVTQTPKHLITATGQRVTLRCSPRSGDLSVYWYQQSLDQGLQFLIQYYNGEERAKGNILERFSAQQFPDLHSELNLSSLELGDSALYFCASSVSGAGVNEQFFGPGTRLTVL.

The V call is TRBV6-1, the J call TRBJ1-2; 9 bases agree with TRBD1. J was trimmed by 8 bases and V by 0 bases; bases with no gene match: 10. The V gene's germline CDR1 is MNHNS and CDR2 SASEGT. The CDR3 contains 16 residues. CDR3 sequence reads: CASSEASRDRERGYTF. The CDR3 bases are TGTGCCAGCAGTGAAGCGTCCCGGGACAGGGAAAGGGGCTACACCTTC.

The CDR3 coding sequence is TGTGCCAGCAGCTCCAGGGAGCTTTCACCCCTCCACTTT. Translating gives CASSSRELSPLHF. The rearrangement uses TRBV7-3 and TRBJ1-6, with D possibly TRBD1 on 5 matching bases. Germline CDR1 reads SGHTA; CDR2 reads FQGTGA. The CDR3 loop spans 13 amino acids. V was cut by 4 bases and J by 9 bases, with 10 bases left in between.

This chain connects TRBV9 to TRBJ2-2, with D tentatively TRBD1 or TRBD2 (6 bases each). The length of the CDR3 is 16 residues. Germline-derived CDR1 and CDR2 are SGDLS and YYNGEE. Trimming removed 0 bases at V and 2 bases at J, with 11 bases between. CDR3 in DNA: TGTGCCAGCAGCGTAGTAGGGGGGTTCAACACCGGGGAGCTGTTTTTT. This encodes CASSVVGGFNTGELFF. The whole variable domain, remainder taken from reference TRBV9 and TRBJ2-2, is DSGVTQTPKHLITATGQRVTLRCSPRSGDLSVYWYQQSLDQGLQFLIQYYNGEERAKGNILERFSAQQFPDLHSELNLSSLELGDSALYFCASSVVGGFNTGELFFGEGSRLTVL.

The CDR3 nucleotides are TGTGCCAGCAGCAAAGGACAGGGGGGCAATGAGCAGTTCTTC. The encoded protein is CASSKGQGGNEQFF. The rearrangement joins TRBV7-8 to TRBJ2-1, with TRBD1 identical over 10 bases. The germline V gene has CDR1 SGHVS and CDR2 FQNEAQ. The CDR3 sequence is 14 residues long. After removal of 5 bases from V and 6 bases from J, the junction contained 4 bases not matched to a gene.

The genes are TRBV5-4 and TRBJ1-2; 7 bases align to TRBD1. The V and J ends lost 3 bases and 4 bases, in that order; junction bases with no gene match: 3. Per the germline V gene, CDR1 is SGHNT and CDR2 is YYREEE (reference sequence). This CDR3 has 13 residues. The CDR3 nucleotides read TGTGCCAGCAGCTCCCGACAGGGCTATGGCTACACCTTC. It is translated as CASSSRQGYGYTF.

This chain connects TRBV13 to TRBJ2-1, with TRBD2 as a possible D gene (7 bases). This CDR3 spans 15 amino acids. In germline, CDR1 is PRHDT, CDR2 FYEKMQ (reference sequence). Trimming cost V 5 bases and J 4 bases, with 15 bases left between them. Here the CDR3 DNA reads TGTGCCAGCAGCGTAAGGGGGGGCGCATACAATGAGCAGTTCTTC. It encodes CASSVRGGAYNEQFF.

A single count supports this clone. This chain connects TRBV19 to TRBJ1-1; 7 bases align to TRBD1. The CDR3 consists of 17 residues. Germline assignment: CDR1 LNHDA and CDR2 SQIVND (reference sequence). The ends lost 1 base at V and 0 bases at J; junction bases unmatched: 8. The CDR3 loop reads CASSIVQGRGMNTEAFF. In nucleotides, the CDR3 is TGTGCCAGTAGTATAGTCCAGGGCAGGGGGATGAACACTGAAGCTTTCTTT.

This chain uses TRBV15 with TRBJ2-5; D is unresolved. Per germline, CDR1 LNHNV and CDR2 YYDKDF (reference sequence). V lost 5 bases and J lost 9, with 16 bases in between. There are 13 residues in the CDR3. The CDR3 here is CATSPSLNRPQYF. In DNA form, the CDR3 reads TGTGCCACCAGCCCCTCGCTCAATCGGCCCCAGTACTTC.